This T cell receptor beta chain was obtained from a study of cytomegalovirus exposure and HLA in healthy donors. The study ran its PCR with 60 Vbeta and 13 Jbeta primers. Measured with immunoSEQ multiplex PCR; TCRdb has only the in-frame clones, and not every one. The data hold some 110,000 clones, with about 74% observed a single time. Remarks on this clone: Its antigen is unknown.

The study, taken as a whole, reports: The study labeled 150 to 200 TCR beta chains cytomegalovirus-associated.

This sequence was found in a woman between 45 and 65 years old in good health and CMV-seropositive. What was sequenced was PBMCs.

CDR3 sequence: CASSLSANRLNQPQHF. The CDR3 DNA reads as TGTGCCAGCAGTTTATCAGCGAACAGGCTGAATCAGCCCCAGCATTTT. This sequence joins TRBV27 and TRBJ1-5, with D possibly being TRBD1 (5 bases). V was pared by 0 bases and J by 4 bases, with 13 bases between. This CDR3 spans 16 amino acids. Germline CDR1 MNHEY, CDR2 SMNVEV (reference sequence).